This TCR beta chain was identified during a study of graft-versus-host responses after intestinal transplantation. At the level of the study: The whole recipient group had anti-thymocyte globulin induction followed by tacrolimus and steroids for around three years. General study findings and limits: Peak circulating GvH clone levels were associated with early post-transplant HvG declines. In recipient marrow, GvH clones were found, and some appeared first in ileum or blood.

Method: immunoSEQ multiplex PCR; TCRdb's copy keeps in-frame clones and lacks some. The table includes 100,000 to 120,000 clones, 85% to 95% detected once. A remark on this clone: The antigen is not known.

The ends were cut back, 0 bases at V and 7 bases at J, with 13 bases in the middle. The CDR3 consists of 14 residues. Germline-derived CDR1 and CDR2 are SGHVS and FNYEAQ. The V call is TRBV7-6, the J call TRBJ2-7; a weak D match, TRBD2 (6 bases). The receptor was isolated from a human donor who received an intestinal transplant. Sequencing was performed on unstimulated CD8+ T cells sorted from spleen or lymph node cells, taken before intestinal transplant. The CDR3 nucleotides are TGTGCCAGCAGCTTAGCGGGAGGACCGGGGGAGCAGTACTTC. It encodes CASSLAGGPGEQYF.